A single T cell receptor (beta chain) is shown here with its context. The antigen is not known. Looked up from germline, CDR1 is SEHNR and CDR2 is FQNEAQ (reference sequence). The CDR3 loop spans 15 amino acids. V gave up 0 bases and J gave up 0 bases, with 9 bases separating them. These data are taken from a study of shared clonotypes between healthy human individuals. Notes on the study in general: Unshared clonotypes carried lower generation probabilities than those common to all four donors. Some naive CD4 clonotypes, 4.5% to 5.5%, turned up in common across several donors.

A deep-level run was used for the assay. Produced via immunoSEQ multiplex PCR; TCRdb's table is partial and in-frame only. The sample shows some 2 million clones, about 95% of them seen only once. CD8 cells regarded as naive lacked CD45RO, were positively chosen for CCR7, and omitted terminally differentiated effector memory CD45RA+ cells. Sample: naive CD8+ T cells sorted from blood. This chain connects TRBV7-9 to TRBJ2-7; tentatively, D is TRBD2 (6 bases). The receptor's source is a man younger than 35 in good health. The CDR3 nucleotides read TGTGCCAGCAGCTTAGCGCGCGGGACCTCCTACGAGCAGTACTTC. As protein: CASSLARGTSYEQYF.